These 10 T cell receptor beta chains share one sample of origin, sequenced in a study of PD-1 blockade in classical Hodgkin lymphoma. Patients all relapsed after autologous stem cell transplantation, and there was variation in brentuximab vedotin exposure. Libraries were prepared by immunoSEQ multiplex PCR; TCRdb keeps only in-frame clonotypes and omits some of them. Of about 23,000 clones in the sample, 71% were seen once. Here the sequenced sample was peripheral blood mononuclear cells (PBMCs), taken at baseline. The receptors were sampled from a human donor with classical Hodgkin lymphoma.

The chain couples TRBV7-9 to TRBJ1-3; TRBD1 matches 7 bases. Losses at the gene ends were 5 bases for V and 0 bases for J; bases not matched to a gene: 4. The CDR3 totals 15 residues. Looked up from germline, CDR1 is SEHNR and CDR2 is FQNEAQ (reference sequence). In nucleotides, the CDR3 is TGTGCCAGCAGCCGGACAGGATCCTCTGGAAACACCATATATTTT. It is translated as CASSRTGSSGNTIYF. Filled out from reference TRBV7-9 and TRBJ1-3, the complete variable domain reads DTGVSQNPRHKITKRGQNVTFRCDPISEHNRLYWYRQTLGQGPEFLTYFQNEAQLEKSRLLSDRFSAERPKGSFSTLEIQRTEQGDSAMYLCASSRTGSSGNTIYFGEGSWLTVV.

The CDR3 spells CASSARPRADTQYF. The CDR3 DNA sequence: TGTGCCAGCAGTGCTCGCCCCAGGGCAGATACGCAGTATTTT. The rearrangement links TRBV6-6 to TRBJ2-3; a weak D match, TRBD1 (5 bases). V lost 5 bases, J lost 4 bases, and 13 bases lay in between. Germline V gene data show CDR1 as MNHNY and CDR2 as SVGAGI (reference sequence). This CDR3 spans 14 amino acids.

This chain connects TRBV4-3 to TRBJ2-7; TRBD2 matches 11 bases. J gave up 4 bases and V 4 bases, and 6 bases lay outside the gene matches. CDR1 and CDR2 (germline): LGHNA, YSLEER. The CDR3 is made up of 15 amino acids. CDR3 residues: CASSPGLAVRYEQYF. The CDR3 DNA follows: TGCGCCAGCAGCCCGGGACTAGCGGTACGTTACGAGCAGTACTTC.

This clone was detected only once. The chain is built from TRBV19 and TRBJ1-1; D gene uncertain. Germline V gene lookup returns CDR1 LNHDA and CDR2 SQIVND (reference sequence). The CDR3 is made up of 12 amino acids. V lost 3 bases and J lost 8, with 10 bases in between. CDR3 sequence: CASSILVGEAFF. In DNA form, the CDR3 reads TGTGCCAGTAGTATCCTTGTCGGGGAAGCTTTCTTT.

This clone appeared a few times. CDR3 region: CASSILSFHEQYF. In DNA form, the CDR3 reads TGTGCCAGTAGTATACTTAGTTTCCACGAGCAGTACTTC. The J gene is TRBJ2-7, the V gene TRBV19; D unclear. The germline gives CDR1 LNHDA, CDR2 SQIVND (reference sequence). V lost 2 bases and J lost 5, with 10 bases in between. The CDR3 runs 13 residues.

CDR3 coding DNA: TGTGCCAGCAGTTATTCCCTAACAGGGTCCAATTCACCCCTCCACTTT. Translated, it gives CASSYSLTGSNSPLHF. V and J are TRBV6-5 and TRBJ1-6; the D gene is possibly TRBD1 (6 bases). The CDR3 totals 16 residues. Germline loops: CDR1 MNHEY, CDR2 SVGAGI. The V and J ends lost 3 bases and 7 bases respectively, with 16 bases between them.

This clone is medium-sized. The V call is TRBV10-3, the J call TRBJ1-1; D remains ambiguous. This CDR3 contains 13 residues. The germline CDR1 and CDR2 sequences are ENHRY and SYGVKD. Deletions cut 5 bases from V and 1 base from J, with 8 bases between. The DNA of the CDR3 is TGTGCCATCAGTATACAAGAGAACACTGAAGCTTTCTTT. It translates to CAISIQENTEAFF.

This clone was observed a handful of times. The chain employs TRBV7-9 and TRBJ2-1; TRBD1 might be the D (6 bases). The CDR3 sequence is 15 residues long. Deletions cut 2 bases from V and 8 bases from J, with 16 bases between. The germline V gene has CDR1 SEHNR and CDR2 FQNEAQ (reference sequence). The CDR3 region is CASSLWQGWADEQFF. Written as DNA, the CDR3 is TGTGCCAGCAGCTTATGGCAGGGGTGGGCTGATGAGCAGTTCTTC.

This clone occurred a few times. This chain links TRBV5-4 with TRBJ2-7; 8 bases map to TRBD1. The trim removed 0 bases at V and 0 bases at J, leaving 2 bases unmatched. The germline gives CDR1 SGHNT, CDR2 YYREEE (reference sequence). The CDR3 runs to 15 residues. The CDR3 is CASSLAGGHSYEQYF. The CDR3 region has the DNA TGTGCCAGCAGCTTGGCAGGGGGCCACTCCTACGAGCAGTACTTC.

CDR3 sequence reads: CASSILGMGQGSGYTF. For the CDR3, the DNA is TGTGCCAGTAGTATCTTAGGTATGGGACAGGGGTCCGGCTACACCTTC. The rearrangement joins TRBV19 to TRBJ1-2; 10 bases line up with TRBD1. The CDR3 is 16 residues long. Germline loops: CDR1 LNHDA, CDR2 SQIVND (reference sequence). J was trimmed by 8 bases and V by 3 bases; bases with no gene match: 12.